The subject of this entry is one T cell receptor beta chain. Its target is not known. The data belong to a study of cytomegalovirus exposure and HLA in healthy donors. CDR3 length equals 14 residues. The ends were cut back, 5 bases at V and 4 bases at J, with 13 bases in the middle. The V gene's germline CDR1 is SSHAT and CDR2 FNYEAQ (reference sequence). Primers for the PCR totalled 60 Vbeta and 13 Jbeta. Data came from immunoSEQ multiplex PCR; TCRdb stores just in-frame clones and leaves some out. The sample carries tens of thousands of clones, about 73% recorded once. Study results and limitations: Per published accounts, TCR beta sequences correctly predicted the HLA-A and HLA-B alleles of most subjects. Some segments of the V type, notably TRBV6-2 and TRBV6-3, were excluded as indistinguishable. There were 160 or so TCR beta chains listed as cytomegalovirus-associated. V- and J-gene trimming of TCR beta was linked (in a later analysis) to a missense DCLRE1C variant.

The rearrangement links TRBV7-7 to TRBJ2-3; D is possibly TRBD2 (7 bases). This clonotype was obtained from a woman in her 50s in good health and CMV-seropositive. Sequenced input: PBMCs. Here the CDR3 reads CASSHGGLADTQYF. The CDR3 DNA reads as TGTGCCAGCAGCCACGGGGGGCTTGCAGATACGCAGTATTTT. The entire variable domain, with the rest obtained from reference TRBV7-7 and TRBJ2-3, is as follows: GAGVSQSPRYKVTKRGQDVTLRCDPISSHATLYWYQQALGQGPEFLTYFNYEAQPDKSGLPSDRFSAERPEGSISTLTIQRTEQRDSAMYRCASSHGGLADTQYFGPGTRLTVL.